The sequence of this TCR beta chain was determined in a study of Graves' ophthalmopathy and Graves' hyperthyroidism. Study findings and constraints: It was with roughly 70% sensitivity and almost 75% specificity that the model predicted ophthalmopathy progression.

Germline CDR1 DFQATT, CDR2 SNEGSKA (reference sequence). CDR3 size: 14 residues. The J segment lost 5 bases and the V segment lost 5 bases, leaving 11 bases of the junction unmatched. Researchers took RNA transcripts and amplified TCR beta CDR3 regions from them. The authors performed first-round RT-PCR with HTBI primers and then a second-round multiplex PCR. TCRdb reanalysed the multiplex PCR reads using MiXCR and keeps one entry per CDR3 protein. The repertoire holds hundreds of thousands of distinct CDR3 sequences, with more than 40% as singletons. Points on this clonotype: Its antigen is still unknown.

Sequenced input: peripheral blood. The chain couples TRBV20-1 to TRBJ2-7; 8 bases are shared with TRBD2. The sequence was obtained from an adult man with Graves' ophthalmopathy. CDR3 in DNA: TGCAGTGCTCGCAGACCAGCGGGGGATAACGAGCAGTACTTC. It encodes CSARRPAGDNEQYF.